The 28 T cell receptor beta chains presented below share a single source sample, sequenced in a study of T cell changes during pregnancy in multiple sclerosis. Here immunoSEQ multiplex PCR was the method, and the copy in TCRdb shows in-frame clones only, minus some. The sample lists about 68,000 clones; about 91% were seen once. The sample here was peripheral blood, taken in the second trimester of pregnancy. Every receptor here comes from a female donor in good health, enrolled as a control in a pregnancy study.

The genes are TRBV10-1 and TRBJ2-5, with 9 positions matching TRBD2. The CDR3 contains 15 residues. CDR1 is WNHNN and CDR2 is SYGVQD in the germline V gene (reference sequence). The ends lost 4 bases at V and 5 bases at J; junction bases unmatched: 8. The CDR3 reads CASSGDSGRAETQYF. CDR3 nucleotide sequence: TGCGCCAGCAGTGGGGATAGCGGGAGAGCGGAGACCCAGTACTTC.

This sequence joins TRBV5-4 and TRBJ2-3, with D possibly matching TRBD2 (6 bases). The germline V gene has CDR1 SGHNT and CDR2 YYREEE (reference sequence). With 4 bases removed from V and 8 bases from J, the gap between germline ends came to 20 bases. The CDR3 is 15 residues long. In nucleotides, the CDR3 is TGTGCCAGCAGCGGGGGGACTGCACTTTCGGTTACGCAGTATTTT. Translating gives CASSGGTALSVTQYF.

This rearrangement joins TRBV29-1 to TRBJ1-1; TRBD1 is a possible D gene (5 bases). The CDR3 consists of 15 residues. Germline V gives CDR1 SQVTM, CDR2 ANQGSEA. The germline V and J ends were trimmed by 4 bases and 7 bases, with 22 bases remaining between them. The CDR3 here is CSVVPPGLPSVEAFF. Here the CDR3 DNA reads TGCAGCGTTGTTCCGCCGGGACTACCTTCCGTTGAAGCTTTCTTT.

This clone was recorded only once. The rearrangement joins TRBV5-4 to TRBJ2-1; 12 bases align to TRBD2. Germline lookup yields CDR1 SGHNT and CDR2 YYREEE (reference sequence). This CDR3 is 18 amino acids long. After removal of 4 bases from V and 4 bases from J, the junction contained 12 bases not matched to a gene. CDR3 sequence (DNA): TGTGCCAGCAGCCGGGCCAGACTAGCGGGGGTCCTATACAATGAGCAGTTCTTC. The encoded protein is CASSRARLAGVLYNEQFF.

The chain carries TRBV19 and TRBJ1-3; tentative D call: TRBD1 (6 bases). V lost 9 bases to trimming and J lost 3 bases, with 12 bases between them. The CDR3 covers 13 residues. The V gene's germline CDR1 is LNHDA and CDR2 SQIVND (reference sequence). The CDR3 is CASAQGIGNTIYF. DNA of the CDR3: TGTGCCAGCGCCCAGGGGATTGGAAACACCATATATTTT.

This chain joins TRBV5-1 and TRBJ1-1; D is unclear. CDR3 length: 17 residues. Trimming removed 2 bases from V and 2 bases from J, with 19 bases in between. The V gene's germline CDR1 is SGHRS and CDR2 YFSETQ. The CDR3 DNA reads as TGCGCCAGCAGCTTCGTCAGGACGGGGAGGTATAACACTGAAGCTTTCTTT. This encodes CASSFVRTGRYNTEAFF.

The chain employs TRBV30 and TRBJ2-1; 10 bases are shared with TRBD2. J lost 10 bases, V lost 0 bases, and 9 bases had no gene match. Per the germline V gene, CDR1 is GTSNPN and CDR2 is SVGIG (reference sequence). There are 15 residues in the CDR3. The CDR3 loop reads CAWSVRLAGAGEQFF. For the CDR3, the DNA is TGTGCCTGGAGTGTACGGCTAGCGGGAGCAGGCGAGCAGTTCTTC. The full variable domain, rest sourced from reference TRBV30 and TRBJ2-1, is SQTIHQWPATLVQPVGSPLSLECTVEGTSNPNLYWYRQAAGRGLQLLFYSVGIGQISSEVPQNLSASRPQDRQFILSSKKLLLSDSGFYLCAWSVRLAGAGEQFFGPGTRLTVL.

This chain links TRBV28 with TRBJ1-5; the match to TRBD1 covers 7 bases. CDR3 length equals 17 residues. V lost 7 bases and J lost 5; bases outside the gene matches: 17. Germline V gives CDR1 MDHEN, CDR2 SYDVKM. CDR3 bases: TGTGCCAGCATCTACACCGCCGGGACAGCTAGGGATCAGCCCCAGCATTTT. As protein: CASIYTAGTARDQPQHF.

The chain employs TRBV4-3 and TRBJ1-3; D is undetermined. With 2 bases removed from V and 4 bases from J, the gap between germline ends came to 12 bases. This CDR3 region has 15 residues. Germline-derived CDR1 and CDR2 are LGHNA and YSLEER. CDR3 nucleotides: TGCGCCAGCAGCCAACTTCCGACTGACGGAAACACCATATATTTT. Its protein is CASSQLPTDGNTIYF.

The V gene is TRBV4-2, the J gene TRBJ2-7, with 9 positions matching TRBD2. Germline CDR1 reads LGHNA; CDR2 reads YNFKEQ. J gave up 2 bases and V 5 bases, and 7 bases lay outside the gene matches. The CDR3 runs 15 residues. Here the CDR3 reads CASSAGTSSTYEQYF. The CDR3 DNA is TGTGCCAGCAGCGCCGGGACTAGCTCCACCTACGAGCAGTACTTC.

The chain employs TRBV9 and TRBJ2-5, with 7 nucleotides matching TRBD1. Germline lookup yields CDR1 SGDLS and CDR2 YYNGEE. The trim removed 0 bases at V and 5 bases at J, leaving 7 bases unmatched. The CDR3 runs 15 residues. The DNA of the CDR3 is TGTGCCAGCAGCGTAGGAACCGACAGGGTGGAGACCCAGTACTTC. Its translation: CASSVGTDRVETQYF.

This clone turned up a few times. Here the CDR3 reads CASSPQTTGTGYTF. The CDR3 DNA is TGTGCCAGCAGCCCTCAGACCACAGGGACCGGCTACACCTTC. The V call is TRBV7-9, the J call TRBJ1-2; TRBD1 is a possible D gene (6 bases). CDR3 length equals 14 residues. Germline V gives CDR1 SEHNR, CDR2 FQNEAQ (reference sequence). The germline V and J ends were trimmed by 5 bases and 8 bases, with 18 bases remaining between them.

The V call is TRBV9, the J call TRBJ2-7; D gene ambiguous. The CDR3 extends over 15 amino acids. Per germline, CDR1 SGDLS and CDR2 YYNGEE. Trimming took off 0 bases at V and 1 base at J, with 11 bases between the two ends. This CDR3 is CASSVDNSWSYEQYF. The CDR3 DNA reads as TGTGCCAGCAGCGTAGATAATAGTTGGTCCTACGAGCAGTACTTC.

V usage is TRBV29-1 and J usage is TRBJ2-5; 10 bases fit TRBD1. The CDR3 is made up of 13 amino acids. V was pared by 6 bases and J by 5 bases, with 6 bases of the junction left unmatched. Per the germline V gene, CDR1 is SQVTM and CDR2 is ANQGSEA. Here the CDR3 DNA reads TGCAGCGTGAATGACAGGGGGCAGGAGACCCAGTACTTC. Translation: CSVNDRGQETQYF.

This chain joins TRBV19 and TRBJ2-7; 9 nucleotides agree with TRBD2. Germline CDR1 and CDR2: LNHDA and SQIVND (reference sequence). This CDR3 contains 16 residues. V shed 1 base and J 2 bases; nucleotides not matched to a gene: 6. The CDR3 nucleotides are TGTGCCAGTAGTATAGGGCTAGCGGGACTACCCTACGAGCAGTACTTC. Amino acids: CASSIGLAGLPYEQYF.

The J gene is TRBJ2-6, the V gene TRBV30, with TRBD1 matching over 9 bases. J was trimmed by 2 bases and V by 2 bases; bases with no gene match: 1. The CDR3 runs to 15 residues. Germline values: CDR1 GTSNPN, CDR2 SVGIG (reference sequence). This CDR3 is CAWSRDRAGANVLTF. The CDR3 DNA follows: TGTGCCTGGAGTAGGGACAGGGCTGGGGCCAACGTCCTGACTTTC.

In its sample, this clone was seen once. This chain links TRBV5-1 with TRBJ2-1; a weak D match, TRBD2 (5 bases). The CDR3 length is 17 residues. V shed 4 bases and J shed 0 bases, with 17 bases lying between them. The V gene's germline CDR1 is SGHRS and CDR2 YFSETQ. CDR3 nucleotide sequence: TGCGCCAGCAGCCCTACCCTCGCCGGGGACTCCTACAATGAGCAGTTCTTC. Residues: CASSPTLAGDSYNEQFF.

The chain uses TRBV5-4 and TRBJ2-7; 12 bases line up with TRBD2. The V and J ends lost 6 bases and 7 bases, in that order; junction bases with no gene match: 14. This CDR3 has 16 residues. Germline V gene sequence: CDR1 SGHNT, CDR2 YYREEE (reference sequence). This CDR3 is CASTELAGGHSLEQYF. The DNA for the CDR3 is TGTGCCAGCACCGAACTAGCGGGAGGCCACTCCTTGGAGCAGTACTTC.

The CDR3 protein is CASSYGGGGNEQFF. In DNA, the CDR3 is TGCGCCAGCAGCTACGGGGGGGGTGGCAATGAGCAGTTCTTC. The chain recombines TRBV5-1 with TRBJ2-1; 8 positions agree with TRBD2. Per germline, CDR1 SGHRS and CDR2 YFSETQ. J gave up 6 bases and V 3 bases, and 5 bases lay outside the gene matches. CDR3 length: 14 residues. Combining the CDR3 with reference TRBV5-1 and TRBJ2-1 gives the whole variable domain KAGVTQTPRYLIKTRGQQVTLSCSPISGHRSVSWYQQTPGQGLQFLFEYFSETQRNKGNFPGRFSGRQFSNSRSEMNVSTLELGDSALYLCASSYGGGGNEQFFGPGTRLTVL.

The J gene is TRBJ1-5, the V gene TRBV19, with TRBD1 matching over 8 bases. In germline, CDR1 is LNHDA, CDR2 SQIVND (reference sequence). Germline trimming cut 5 bases from V and 4 bases from J; bases unmatched to any gene: 10. This CDR3 is built from 16 residues. The CDR3 loop is CASSATQGAGNQPQHF. The CDR3 DNA sequence: TGTGCCAGTAGTGCGACCCAGGGGGCGGGTAATCAGCCCCAGCATTTT. The full variable domain, rest sourced from reference TRBV19 and TRBJ1-5, is DGGITQSPKYLFRKEGQNVTLSCEQNLNHDAMYWYRQDPGQGLRLIYYSQIVNDFQKGDIAEGYSVSREKKESFPLTVTSAQKNPTAFYLCASSATQGAGNQPQHFGDGTRLSIL.

The J gene is TRBJ2-2, the V gene TRBV5-1; D is perhaps TRBD1 (5 bases). In germline, CDR1 is SGHRS, CDR2 YFSETQ. The CDR3 is 14 amino acids. V was pared by 2 bases and J by 1 base, with 6 bases between. CDR3 in DNA: TGCGCCAGCAGCTTTGGACAGAACACCGGGGAGCTGTTTTTT. Translated: CASSFGQNTGELFF.

Comments on this clone: Germline and junction disagree at one end, which may indicate a read error. This chain joins TRBV5-6 and TRBJ2-7, with TRBD2 matching over 7 bases. CDR1 SGHDT and CDR2 YYEEEE come from the germline V gene. The CDR3 runs to 17 residues. The CDR3 bases are TGTGCCAGCAGCTTGGACGGAGCGGGATTGGTCTCCTACGAGCAGTGCTTC. It specifies CASSLDGAGLVSYEQCF.

This clone is a singleton in its sample. V is TRBV7-9 and J is TRBJ1-5; D is ambiguous. From germline, CDR1 is SEHNR and CDR2 FQNEAQ (reference sequence). This CDR3 region has 18 residues. The V gene lost 1 base and the J gene lost 1 base, with 17 bases spanning the gap. Here the CDR3 DNA reads TGTGCCAGCAGCTTAGGAGGGTTCGGAGGGCGAAGCAATCAGCCCCAGCATTTT. Its protein is CASSLGGFGGRSNQPQHF.

The chain uses TRBV7-3 and TRBJ2-2, with D perhaps matching TRBD2 (5 bases). CDR1 SGHTA and CDR2 FQGTGA come from the germline V gene. The CDR3 is 18 amino acids. Trimming pared 3 bases from V and 0 bases from J, leaving 17 bases between. The CDR3 DNA reads as TGTGCCAGCAGCTTTAGACCAATGGGAGCGGCGAACACCGGGGAGCTGTTTTTT. Translating it yields CASSFRPMGAANTGELFF.

This clone has only one observation. V and J are TRBV15 and TRBJ1-2; a possible D gene is TRBD1 (6 bases). From germline, CDR1 is LNHNV and CDR2 YYDKDF (reference sequence). The length of the CDR3 is 14 residues. V was trimmed by 5 bases and J by 4 bases, leaving 14 bases between them. CDR3 protein: CATSHRELFYGYTF. Written as DNA, the CDR3 is TGTGCCACCAGCCACAGGGAACTCTTCTATGGCTACACCTTC. The full variable domain, completed using reference TRBV15 and TRBJ1-2, is DAMVIQNPRYQVTQFGKPVTLSCSQTLNHNVMYWYQQKSSQAPKLLFHYYDKDFNNEADTPDNFQSRRPNTSFCFLDIRSPGLGDTAMYLCATSHRELFYGYTFGSGTRLTVV.

This chain joins TRBV7-2 and TRBJ2-5; possibly TRBD1 for D (6 bases). The CDR3 totals 14 residues. Trimming shortened V by 3 bases and J by 5 bases, and 13 bases separated the two germline ends. The germline gives CDR1 SGHTA, CDR2 FQGNSA. The CDR3 is CASSFTMGAETQYF. CDR3 bases: TGTGCCAGCAGCTTTACAATGGGGGCGGAGACCCAGTACTTC.

The chain recombines TRBV19 with TRBJ2-6, with D unclear. The CDR3 runs 15 residues. V lost 5 bases and J 0 bases, leaving 8 bases between the germline ends. Germline assignment: CDR1 LNHDA and CDR2 SQIVND (reference sequence). CDR3 amino acids: CASSVLISGANVLTF. Here the CDR3 DNA reads TGTGCCAGTAGTGTACTTATCTCTGGGGCCAACGTCCTGACTTTC.

V gene TRBV7-9 combines with J gene TRBJ1-2; D unresolved. V was trimmed by 4 bases and J by 5 bases, leaving 8 bases between them. Germline CDR1 SEHNR, CDR2 FQNEAQ (reference sequence). The CDR3 runs 12 residues. The CDR3 DNA reads as TGTGCCAGCAGCTCAACGAGTTATGGCTACACCTTC. Its translation: CASSSTSYGYTF.